This TCR beta chain originates from a study of blood T cell repertoires in COVID-19. Study overall: Sites across the United States, Italy and Spain contributed samples from acute and convalescent COVID-19. Sources were T cells, B-cell-depleted T cells, or PBMCs; the material itself was cDNA or gDNA.

Participants came from about two dozen US areas, aged roughly 18 to 95 years. The repertoire was sequenced with immunoSEQ multiplex PCR; TCRdb's copy has only in-frame clones and lacks some. The sample contains about 400,000 clones, just under 90% of which appear only once. This CDR3 has 17 residues. The trim removed 1 base at V and 4 bases at J, leaving 12 bases unmatched. CDR1 is SGHTA and CDR2 is FQGNSA in the germline V gene. The rearrangement uses TRBV7-2 and TRBJ2-7; TRBD1 matches at 8 bases. The source of this sequence is a woman younger than 45 who had recovered from COVID-19. The sequenced sample was PBMCs or T cells enriched from blood (not recorded which). CDR3 protein: CASSLGQGWLLEYEQYF. CDR3 coding DNA: TGTGCCAGCAGCTTAGGACAGGGGTGGCTTCTCGAGTACGAGCAGTACTTC.